This T cell receptor (beta chain) was recorded in a study of blood T cell repertoires in COVID-19 (dated by TCRdb to between 2020 and 2021). A note on the overall study: Samples covering the acute and convalescent phases of COVID-19 were provided by collaborators in the United States, Italy and Spain. The material from the prospective study consisted of cDNA or gDNA derived from T cells, B-cell-depleted T cells, or PBMCs. Deeply sampled blood TCRbeta repertoires from subjects exposed to, actively infected with, or recovered from COVID-19 were included in the dataset. The repertoires were released in a freely available public database meant as a resource for research on the immune response to SARS-CoV-2. The samples were drawn from the first 160 participants of the ongoing ImmuneRACE study and from about 1,200 subjects provided by 6 global collaborators. Sample metadata almost always included a de-identified subject ID, COVID-19 status, age in years and sex. Where available, HLA class I and class II types were obtained from metadata supplied by the sample provider rather than from assay-based typing. What the research found in general, with its limitations: Clinical and demographic metadata were provided uncurated, with the amount varying by source and participant.

In the germline V gene, CDR1 corresponds to SQVTM and CDR2 to ANQGSEA. Trimming takes 4 bases from V and 0 bases from J, and the germline ends sit 7 bases apart. Including cysteine and phenylalanine, the CDR3 has 13 amino acids. Only CDR3 DNA is held: 39 bases, read in frame from base 1. The immunoSEQ Assay, a bias-controlled multiplex PCR, was used to amplify TCRbeta CDR3 regions from genomic DNA. The original methods were these. The number of nucleated cells in each sample was estimated by amplification of reference gene primers within the assay. To quantify the absolute abundance of each unique TCRbeta CDR3 rearrangement, sequence reads were collapsed and filtered. For each sample, productive Simpson clonality was calculated as the square root of Simpson's diversity index across productive rearrangements. TCRdb holds this immuneACCESS table with in-frame rearrangements only. Some clones are missing; in checked studies, unresolved V genes explain under half, and the rest has no known cause. The V and J calls and clone size come from that table; D and trimming were worked out from the DNA. This sample gives approximately 53,000 clones in total; about nine tenths of them show up just once. Around 21% of the sample lies in the top ten.

A note on this clone: It lacks a known antigen. No base qualities exist here, and no much larger clone lies one base off it.

One collaborating source in Seattle enrolled patients while the patients were actively infected and followed the patients over time throughout the course of disease. Collaborating institutions collected whole blood in K2EDTA tubes following their own protocols. For TCRbeta analysis, collaborators shipped samples as frozen whole blood, isolated PBMCs, or DNA extracted from either of those sample types. Sequenced material: peripheral blood. The clonotype was recovered from a woman aged 80 or over with COVID-19, enrolled during active disease. The V and J genes are TRBV29-1 and TRBJ2-4; the D gene cannot be named for sure. DNA sequence: TGCAGCGTTGCCCCAGTAGCCAAAAACATTCAGTACTTC. Translation gives CSVAPVAKNIQYF.